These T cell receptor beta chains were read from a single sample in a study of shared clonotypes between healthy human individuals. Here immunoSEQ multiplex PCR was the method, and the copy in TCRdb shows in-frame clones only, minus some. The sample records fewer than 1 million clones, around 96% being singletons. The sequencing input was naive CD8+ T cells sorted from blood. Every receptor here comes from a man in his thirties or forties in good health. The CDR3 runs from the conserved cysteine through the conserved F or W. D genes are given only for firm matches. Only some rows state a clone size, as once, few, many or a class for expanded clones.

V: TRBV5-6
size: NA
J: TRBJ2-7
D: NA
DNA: TGTGCCAGCAGCCGCCTGGAGTTGGACGAGCAGTACTTC
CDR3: CASSRLELDEQYF

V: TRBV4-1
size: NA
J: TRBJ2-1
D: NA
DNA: TGCGCCAGCAGCCAAATAGAGGGACTTGGGAATGAGCAGTTCTTC
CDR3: CASSQIEGLGNEQFF

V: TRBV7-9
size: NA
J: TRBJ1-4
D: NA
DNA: TGTGCCAGCAGCCGAAACAATGAAAAACTGTTTTTT
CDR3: CASSRNNEKLFF

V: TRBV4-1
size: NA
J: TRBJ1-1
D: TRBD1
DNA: TGCGCCAGCAGCCCCCTCTCCAGGGGGTTGACTGAAGCTTTCTTT
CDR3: CASSPLSRGLTEAFF

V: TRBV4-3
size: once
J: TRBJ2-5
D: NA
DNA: TGCGCCAGCAGCCAAGATGAAGGGTGGGAGACCCAGTACTTC
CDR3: CASSQDEGWETQYF

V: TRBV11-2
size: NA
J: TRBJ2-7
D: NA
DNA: TGTGCCAGCAGCTTCGTAGGGGGGCCGGGGGAGCAGTACTTC
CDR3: CASSFVGGPGEQYF

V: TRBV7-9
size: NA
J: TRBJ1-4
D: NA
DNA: TGTGCCAGCGGAACGGGGGGAGATGAAAAACTGTTTTTT
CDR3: CASGTGGDEKLFF

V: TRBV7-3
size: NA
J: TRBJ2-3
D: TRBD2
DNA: TGTGCCAGCAGCTCTAGCGGAAGCACAGATACGCAGTATTTT
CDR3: CASSSSGSTDTQYF

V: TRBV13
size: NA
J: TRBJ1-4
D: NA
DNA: TGTGCCAGCAGCTTAGGTGGGAAAGAAAAACTGTTTTTT
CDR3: CASSLGGKEKLFF

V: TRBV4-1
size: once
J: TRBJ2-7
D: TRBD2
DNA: TGCGCCAGCAGCCAAGATTTCCCGGGAGGGATCGGCTACGAGCAGTACTTC
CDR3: CASSQDFPGGIGYEQYF

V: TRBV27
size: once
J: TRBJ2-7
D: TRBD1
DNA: TGTGCCAGCAGTATCTCCGGGACAGGGGGCTACGAGCAGTACTTC
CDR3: CASSISGTGGYEQYF

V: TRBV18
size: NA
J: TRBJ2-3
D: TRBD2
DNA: TGTGCCAGCTCACCACCGCTACTAGCGGGAGATGCAGATACGCAGTATTTT
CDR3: CASSPPLLAGDADTQYF

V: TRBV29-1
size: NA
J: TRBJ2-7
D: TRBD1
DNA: TGCAGCGTTGAAGGACAGGGGGAAACCTACGAGCAGTACTTC
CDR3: CSVEGQGETYEQYF

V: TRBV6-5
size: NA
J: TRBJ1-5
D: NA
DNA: TGTGCCAGCAGCCCACAGGGCAACAGCAATCAGCCCCAGCATTTT
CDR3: CASSPQGNSNQPQHF

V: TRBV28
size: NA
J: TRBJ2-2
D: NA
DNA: TGTGCCAGCAGTTTAAGGAGGATCGGGGAGCTGTTTTTT
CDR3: CASSLRRIGELFF

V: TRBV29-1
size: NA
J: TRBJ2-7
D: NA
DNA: TGCAGCGTTGTAGGGATCTCCTACGAGCAGTACTTC
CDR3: CSVVGISYEQYF

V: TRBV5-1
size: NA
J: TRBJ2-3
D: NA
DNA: TGCGCCAGCAGCCCCTCATTGGCGGATACGCAGTATTTT
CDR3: CASSPSLADTQYF

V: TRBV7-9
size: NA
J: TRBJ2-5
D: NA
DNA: TGTGCCAGCAGCTTAATGGCCGGGGGCGTAGAGACCCAGTACTTC
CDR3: CASSLMAGGVETQYF

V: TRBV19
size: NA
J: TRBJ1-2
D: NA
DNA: TGTGCCAGTAGAGCCCGTACGGATGGCTACACCTTC
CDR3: CASRARTDGYTF

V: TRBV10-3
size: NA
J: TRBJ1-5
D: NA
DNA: TGTGCCATCAGTGAGGGGAATCAGCCCCAGCATTTT
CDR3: CAISEGNQPQHF

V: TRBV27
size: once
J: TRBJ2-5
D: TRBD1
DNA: TGTGCCAGCAGTCCTCTGGGGATCGGGACAGGGGGACAAGAGACCCAGTACTTC
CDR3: CASSPLGIGTGGQETQYF

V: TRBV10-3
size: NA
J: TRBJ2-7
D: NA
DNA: TGTGCCATCAGTGAGTCGAGGCCATCCTCCGGGACAACAGGCTACGAGCAGTACTTC
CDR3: CAISESRPSSGTTGYEQYF

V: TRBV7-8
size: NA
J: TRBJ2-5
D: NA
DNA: TGTGCCAGCAGCTTAGCGCAACGGGAGAGCGTCCAGACCCAGTACTTC
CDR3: CASSLAQRESVQTQYF

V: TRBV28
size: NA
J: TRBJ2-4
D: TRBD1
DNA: TGTGCCAGCAGTTCCGGGACAGGGGGATTTCTAGCCAAAAACATTCAGTACTTC
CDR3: CASSSGTGGFLAKNIQYF

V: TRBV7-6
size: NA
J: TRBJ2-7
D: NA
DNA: TGTGCCAGCAGCTTAACAGGGTCCCACGAGCAGTACTTC
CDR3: CASSLTGSHEQYF

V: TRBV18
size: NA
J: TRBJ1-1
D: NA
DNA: TGTGCCAGCTCACCCCCGTACACTGAAGCTTTCTTT
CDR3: CASSPPYTEAFF

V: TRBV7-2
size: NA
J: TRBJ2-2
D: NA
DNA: TGTGCCAGCAGCTTAGGGCTCCCCGGGGAGCTGTTTTTT
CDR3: CASSLGLPGELFF

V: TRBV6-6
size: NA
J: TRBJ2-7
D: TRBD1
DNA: TGTGCCAGCAGGGCCCTCGGGACAGGGACCTACGAGCAGTACTTC
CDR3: CASRALGTGTYEQYF

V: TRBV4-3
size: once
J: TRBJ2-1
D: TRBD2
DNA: TGCGCCAGCAGCCAAGATCCCAGCGGGAGAGGGAATGAGCAGTTCTTC
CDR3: CASSQDPSGRGNEQFF

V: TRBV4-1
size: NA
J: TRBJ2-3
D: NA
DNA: TGCGCCAGCAGCCTAAAGGACTTCACAGATACGCAGTATTTT
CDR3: CASSLKDFTDTQYF

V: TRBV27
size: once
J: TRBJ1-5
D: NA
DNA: TGTGCCAGCAGTCCAAGACTAGGGGATAGCAATCAGCCCCAGCATTTT
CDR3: CASSPRLGDSNQPQHF

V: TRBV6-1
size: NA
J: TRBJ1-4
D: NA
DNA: TGTGCCAGCAGTGAATTTCAAGGACAGACAACTAATGAAAAACTGTTTTTT
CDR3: CASSEFQGQTTNEKLFF

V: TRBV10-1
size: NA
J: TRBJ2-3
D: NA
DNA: TGCGCCAGCGTCCCAGATACGCAGTATTTT
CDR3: CASVPDTQYF

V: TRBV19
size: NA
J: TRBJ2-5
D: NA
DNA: TGTGCCAGTAGAGGGGAGCAAGAGACCCAGTACTTC
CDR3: CASRGEQETQYF

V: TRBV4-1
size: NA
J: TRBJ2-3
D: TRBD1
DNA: TGCGCCAGCAGCAGAGTACAGGGGGGAGATACGCAGTATTTT
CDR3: CASSRVQGGDTQYF

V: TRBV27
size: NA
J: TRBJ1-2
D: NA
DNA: TGTGCCAGCAGTCTAGGCGGGTACTATGGCTACACCTTC
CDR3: CASSLGGYYGYTF

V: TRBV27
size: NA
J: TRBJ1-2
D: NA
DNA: TGTGCCAGCATTGACAGAAACTATGGCTACACCTTC
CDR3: CASIDRNYGYTF

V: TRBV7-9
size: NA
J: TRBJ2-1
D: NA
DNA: TGTGCCAGCAGCCCTAGGGGTGGGGAACCCTACAATGAGCAGTTCTTC
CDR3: CASSPRGGEPYNEQFF

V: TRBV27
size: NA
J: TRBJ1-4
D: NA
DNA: TGTGCCAGCAGTTTTCGACAGACTAATGAAAAACTGTTTTTT
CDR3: CASSFRQTNEKLFF

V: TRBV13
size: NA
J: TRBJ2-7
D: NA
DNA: TGTGCCAGCAGCTTAGAGTCTGGGGAGAGAAGCTCCTACGAGCAGTACTTC
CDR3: CASSLESGERSSYEQYF

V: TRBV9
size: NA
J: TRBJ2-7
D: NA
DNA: TGTGCCAGCAGCTTCGGAGTGAGCCGCGAGCAGTACTTC
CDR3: CASSFGVSREQYF

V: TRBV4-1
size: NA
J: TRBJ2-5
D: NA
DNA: TGCGCCAGCAGCCCTCCTTGGGGGGCGTGGGAGACCCAGTACTTC
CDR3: CASSPPWGAWETQYF

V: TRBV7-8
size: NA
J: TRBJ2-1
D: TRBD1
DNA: TGTGCCAGCAGCTTAACCGGGACAGGGGGCAATGAGCAGTTCTTC
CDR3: CASSLTGTGGNEQFF

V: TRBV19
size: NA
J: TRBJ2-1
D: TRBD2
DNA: TGTGCCAGTAGCGGGGTGGATAGCGGGGACAATGAGCAGTTCTTC
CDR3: CASSGVDSGDNEQFF

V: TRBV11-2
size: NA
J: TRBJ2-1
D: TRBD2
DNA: TGTGCCAGCAGCTTCGGGACTAGCGGAGAGCAGTTCTTC
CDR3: CASSFGTSGEQFF